The clone carrying this TCR beta chain was counted at least ten times. Its antigen is unidentified. Time point of the sample: healthy volunteer bleed at 2 weeks. Whole blood, unfractionated, served as the material for total RNA extraction. The germline V gene encodes CDR1 SGHTA and CDR2 FQGNSA. CDR3 length: 16 residues. V lost 4 bases and J lost 0, with 15 bases in between. Each cDNA molecule in the library carried unique molecular identifiers. TCRdb redid the calling of the RACE reads with MiXCR, one entry per CDR3 protein. The data hold approximately 45,000 distinct CDR3 sequences, with 4.3% observed a single time. The data stem from a study of human T cells and chemical hapten exposure. Overall study: The variation in per-sample TCR yields arose mainly from small differences in pooled library volumes.

Broader study findings: No alteration of TCRs above 1 in 1000 frequency was seen with DPC sensitization.

This sequence joins TRBV7-2 and TRBJ1-1; D is perhaps TRBD1 (6 bases). The sequencing input was whole blood. The TCR originated in a female donor in good health. Some clones in this sample may be carry-over from other donors' samples. CDR3 nucleotide sequence: TGTGCCAGCAGCTACACAGGGCTAACCTTGAACACTGAAGCTTTCTTT. It translates to CASSYTGLTLNTEAFF.